These 14 T cell receptor beta chains originate from one sample sequenced in a study of cytomegalovirus exposure and HLA in healthy donors. Amplification used 60 Vbeta primers and 13 Jbeta primers. TCRdb keeps only in-frame clones here, not all; method: immunoSEQ multiplex PCR. The table records over 95,000 clones, approximately 83% of them present only once. Sequenced sample: PBMCs. The receptors here all came from a woman between 18 and 29 years old in good health and CMV-seronegative.

Regarding this clone: This sample includes further DNA sequences coding for the same CDR3. The chain employs TRBV7-2 and TRBJ1-1; D is possibly TRBD1 (5 bases). V was clipped by 1 base and J by 0 bases, with 6 bases between them. Germline V lookup: CDR1 SGHTA, CDR2 FQGNSA. This CDR3 has 14 amino acids. In DNA, the CDR3 is TGTGCCAGCAGCTTAGGGGGCCTGAACACTGAAGCTTTCTTT. Its protein product is CASSLGGLNTEAFF.

This clone is a singleton in its sample. CDR3 amino acids: CASSLTGQFNIQYF. The CDR3 nucleotides read TGTGCCAGCAGCTTAACGGGACAGTTTAACATTCAGTACTTC. The chain is built from TRBV7-9 and TRBJ2-4; 7 bases map to TRBD1. CDR3 length equals 14 residues. V dropped 2 bases and J dropped 7; count of bases not matched to a gene: 5. CDR1 is SEHNR, CDR2 FQNEAQ, per germline (reference sequence).

This chain joins TRBV9 and TRBJ2-5; 13 nucleotides line up with TRBD2. V lost 4 bases to trimming and J lost 4 bases; unmatched junction nucleotides: 7. The CDR3 length is 16 residues. Germline CDR1 SGDLS, CDR2 YYNGEE. The CDR3 spells CASSPTSGGVGETQYF. DNA of the CDR3: TGTGCCAGCAGCCCCACTAGCGGGGGGGTTGGAGAGACCCAGTACTTC. Full variable domain (rest looked up from reference TRBV9 and TRBJ2-5): DSGVTQTPKHLITATGQRVTLRCSPRSGDLSVYWYQQSLDQGLQFLIQYYNGEERAKGNILERFSAQQFPDLHSELNLSSLELGDSALYFCASSPTSGGVGETQYFGPGTRLLVL.

The rearrangement uses TRBV11-2 and TRBJ1-2; 9 nucleotides match TRBD1. Per germline, CDR1 SGHAT and CDR2 FQNNGV. J gave up 8 bases and V 6 bases, and 10 bases lay outside the gene matches. The CDR3 has 14 amino acids. The CDR3 DNA follows: TGTGCCAGCAGTGCCAGACAGGGGGGGCGCGGCTACACCTTC. Its protein product is CASSARQGGRGYTF.

DNA for the CDR3: TGTGCCAGCAGCTTCGGAGGGACTGAAGCTTTCTTT. Amino acids: CASSFGGTEAFF. The chain joins TRBV5-6 to TRBJ1-1; unclear D gene. The V end lost 2 bases, the J end lost 5 bases, and 7 bases lay between the germline ends. Germline loops: CDR1 SGHDT, CDR2 YYEEEE. CDR3 length: 12 residues.

This rearrangement joins TRBV7-9 to TRBJ1-1; TRBD1 agrees at 11 bases. V shed 5 bases, J shed 5 bases, and the junction held 13 bases outside the gene matches. CDR3 size: 17 residues. CDR1 and CDR2 from the germline V gene are SEHNR and FQNEAQ (reference sequence). The CDR3: CASSRLGTGGRGTEAFF. The CDR3 region has the DNA TGTGCCAGCAGCCGACTCGGGACAGGGGGAAGAGGGACTGAAGCTTTCTTT.

The chain joins TRBV14 to TRBJ1-1; 7 nucleotides match TRBD1. CDR3 size: 16 residues. V lost 0 bases to trimming and J lost 11 bases; unmatched junction nucleotides: 15. Germline CDR1 is SGHDN and CDR2 is FVKESK. As DNA, the CDR3 is TGTGCCAGCAGCCAAGATACTAGTGTGACAGGGCGATGGGCTTTCTTT. This codes for CASSQDTSVTGRWAFF.

The CDR3 reads CASSQVTGLSYEQYF. DNA for the CDR3: TGTGCCAGCAGCCAAGTGACGGGACTCTCCTACGAGCAGTACTTC. V and J are TRBV4-2 and TRBJ2-7; TRBD2 is a possible D gene (6 bases). The CDR3 is 15 residues long. Germline CDR1 is LGHNA and CDR2 is YNFKEQ. V shed 1 base and J shed 0 bases, with 10 bases lying between them.

The chain is built from TRBV4-3 and TRBJ2-1; D is unclear. CDR1 LGHNA and CDR2 YSLEER come from the germline V gene. This CDR3 contains 15 residues. V shed 1 base and J shed 0 bases, with 7 bases lying between them. CDR3 nucleotide sequence: TGCGCCAGCAGCCAAGGCGTGAGCTCCTACAATGAGCAGTTCTTC. Encoded protein: CASSQGVSSYNEQFF.

The chain combines TRBV29-1 with TRBJ2-1, with D maybe TRBD1 (6 bases). The V end was cut by 7 bases, the J end by 6 bases, with 16 bases between. CDR1 and CDR2 (germline): SQVTM, ANQGSEA. The CDR3 covers 13 residues. CDR3 region: CSASGQRLNEQFF. CDR3 coding DNA: TGCAGCGCCTCGGGACAACGCCTCAATGAGCAGTTCTTC.

This clone was picked up a small number of times. A read error may account for a junction end that differs from germline. This chain uses TRBV6-1 with TRBJ2-5, with 11 nucleotides matching TRBD2. This CDR3 spans 19 amino acids. Looked up from germline, CDR1 is MNHNS and CDR2 is SASEGT. The CDR3 spells CASTELRTSGPYRQETQYF. Written as DNA, the CDR3 is TGTGCCAGCACTGAATTACGGACTAGCGGGCCGTACCGACAAGAGACCCAGTACTTC.

The rearrangement links TRBV25-1 to TRBJ1-2, with a weak D call TRBD1 (6 bases). V was pared by 9 bases and J by 0 bases, with 17 bases between. The CDR3 spans 15 residues. CDR1 is MGHDK, CDR2 SYGVNS, per germline. CDR3 sequence (DNA): TGTGCCAGTACAGGGATAGAGACCGCTAACTATGGCTACACCTTC. Its protein is CASTGIETANYGYTF.

The V gene is TRBV9, the J gene TRBJ2-3; D gene ambiguous. V shed 3 bases and J shed 6 bases, with 5 bases lying between them. The germline gives CDR1 SGDLS, CDR2 YYNGEE. The length of the CDR3 is 11 residues. CDR3 sequence reads: CASSGSDTQYF. CDR3 DNA sequence: TGTGCCAGCAGCGGTTCGGATACGCAGTATTTT. Full variable domain (missing parts from reference TRBV9 and TRBJ2-3): DSGVTQTPKHLITATGQRVTLRCSPRSGDLSVYWYQQSLDQGLQFLIQYYNGEERAKGNILERFSAQQFPDLHSELNLSSLELGDSALYFCASSGSDTQYFGPGTRLTVL.

The chain links TRBV6-1 to TRBJ1-6; no definite D call. The CDR3 runs to 15 residues. The V gene lost 10 bases and the J gene lost 0 bases, with 13 bases spanning the gap. The germline CDR1 and CDR2 sequences are MNHNS and SASEGT. The CDR3 DNA is TGTGCCACCGTTCTCAGAAGCTCCTATAATTCACCCCTCCACTTT. Its protein product is CATVLRSSYNSPLHF.